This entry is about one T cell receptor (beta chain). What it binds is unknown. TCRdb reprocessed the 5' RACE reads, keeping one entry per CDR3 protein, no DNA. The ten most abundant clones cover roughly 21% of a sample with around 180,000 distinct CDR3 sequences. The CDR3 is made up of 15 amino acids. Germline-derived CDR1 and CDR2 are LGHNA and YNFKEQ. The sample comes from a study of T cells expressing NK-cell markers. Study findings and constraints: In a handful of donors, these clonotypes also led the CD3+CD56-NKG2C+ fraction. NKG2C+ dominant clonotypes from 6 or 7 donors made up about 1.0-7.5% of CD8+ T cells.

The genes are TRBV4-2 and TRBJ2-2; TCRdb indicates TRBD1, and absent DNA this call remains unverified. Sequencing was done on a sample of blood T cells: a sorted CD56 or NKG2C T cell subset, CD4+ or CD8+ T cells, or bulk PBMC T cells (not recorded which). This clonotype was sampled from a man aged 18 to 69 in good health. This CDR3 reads CASSQGQVNTGELFF.